This T cell receptor beta chain was recovered during a study of cytomegalovirus exposure and HLA in healthy donors. General observations from the study: The authors enumerated under 200 TCR beta chains as linked to cytomegalovirus. In an earlier analysis, most TCR beta V segments were productive about 87% or about 30% of the time.

13 Jbeta primers and 60 Vbeta primers were used for the PCR. The repertoire was sequenced with immunoSEQ multiplex PCR; TCRdb's copy has only in-frame clones and lacks some. Recorded here are 80,000 to 95,000 clones; the top ten clones represent 15%. Notes on this clone: Its antigen remains unidentified.

The sequence was collected from a man in his fifties in good health and CMV-seropositive. Sequenced input: PBMCs.

The CDR3 nucleotides are TGTGCCAGCAGATCGGGACAGGGGGACGGTGAAGCTTTCTTT. Translating gives CASRSGQGDGEAFF. V and J are TRBV7-2 and TRBJ1-1; 11 bases agree with TRBD1. CDR3 length: 14 amino acids. CDR1 and CDR2 (germline): SGHTA, FQGNSA. Trimming took 6 bases from V and 7 from J; bases not matched to a gene: 7.